The clone carrying this TCR beta chain was recorded at least ten times. Its cognate antigen is unknown. Unique molecular identifiers tagged individual cDNA molecules. TCRdb re-derived calls from the 5' RACE reads in MiXCR, one entry per CDR3 protein. The sample holds more than 55,000 distinct CDR3 sequences; 5% to 6.5% are singletons and the top ten take around 3.5%. This sample is part of a study of early T cells in non-severe SARS-CoV-2 infection. Across the study: The chains were unpaired, and the sequenced material was bulk RNA from unsorted whole blood.

General study findings and limits: There was a bias toward anti-spike CD8 responses in VDJdb matching, which missed private and CD4 specificities.

The material was whole blood, obtained at baseline. This clonotype was obtained from an adult who was a healthcare worker with PCR-confirmed SARS-CoV-2 infection or an uninfected control (not recorded which).

For the CDR3, the DNA is TGCAGTGCTACAAATCGACTAACCCGCAATGAGCAGTTCTTC. This translates into CSATNRLTRNEQFF. V usage is TRBV20-1 and J usage is TRBJ2-1; maybe TRBD2 (5 bases). The germline V gene has CDR1 DFQATT and CDR2 SNEGSKA (reference sequence). CDR3 size: 14 residues. V lost 4 bases to trimming and J lost 6 bases, with 16 bases between them.